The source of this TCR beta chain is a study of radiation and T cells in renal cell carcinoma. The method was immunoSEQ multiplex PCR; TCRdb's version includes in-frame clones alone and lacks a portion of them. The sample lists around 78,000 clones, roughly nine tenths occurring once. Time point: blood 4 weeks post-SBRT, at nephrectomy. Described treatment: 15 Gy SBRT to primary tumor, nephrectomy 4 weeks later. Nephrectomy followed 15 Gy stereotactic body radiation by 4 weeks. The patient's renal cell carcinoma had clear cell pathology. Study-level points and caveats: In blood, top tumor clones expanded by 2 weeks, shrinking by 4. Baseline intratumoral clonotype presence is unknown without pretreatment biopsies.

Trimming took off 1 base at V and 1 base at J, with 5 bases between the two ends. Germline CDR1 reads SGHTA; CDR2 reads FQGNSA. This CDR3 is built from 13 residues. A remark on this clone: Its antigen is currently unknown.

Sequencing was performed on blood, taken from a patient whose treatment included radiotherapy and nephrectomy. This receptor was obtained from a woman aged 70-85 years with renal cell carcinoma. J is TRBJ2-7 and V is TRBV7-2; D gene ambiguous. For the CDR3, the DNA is TGTGCCAGCAGCTTAGTCATTTCCTACGAGCAGTACTTC. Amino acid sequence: CASSLVISYEQYF.